The subject of this entry is one T cell receptor (beta chain). Only in-frame clones appear in the TCRdb table, and some are missing; sequencing was by immunoSEQ multiplex PCR. The data contain about 290,000 clones, roughly 89% of them singletons. The data derive from a study of blood T cell repertoires in COVID-19. This CDR3 is 16 amino acids long. Looked up from germline, CDR1 is KGHSH and CDR2 is LQKENI. J was trimmed by 6 bases and V by 4 bases; bases with no gene match: 12. This receptor was identified in a woman aged 40 to 50 who had recovered from COVID-19. The chain joins TRBV18 to TRBJ1-5; 7 positions match TRBD1. The sample consisted of PBMCs or T cells enriched from blood (not recorded which). The CDR3 loop is CASSLFTGDVRQPQHF. The CDR3 nucleotides are TGTGCCAGCTCACTTTTTACAGGGGACGTCCGTCAGCCCCAGCATTTT.